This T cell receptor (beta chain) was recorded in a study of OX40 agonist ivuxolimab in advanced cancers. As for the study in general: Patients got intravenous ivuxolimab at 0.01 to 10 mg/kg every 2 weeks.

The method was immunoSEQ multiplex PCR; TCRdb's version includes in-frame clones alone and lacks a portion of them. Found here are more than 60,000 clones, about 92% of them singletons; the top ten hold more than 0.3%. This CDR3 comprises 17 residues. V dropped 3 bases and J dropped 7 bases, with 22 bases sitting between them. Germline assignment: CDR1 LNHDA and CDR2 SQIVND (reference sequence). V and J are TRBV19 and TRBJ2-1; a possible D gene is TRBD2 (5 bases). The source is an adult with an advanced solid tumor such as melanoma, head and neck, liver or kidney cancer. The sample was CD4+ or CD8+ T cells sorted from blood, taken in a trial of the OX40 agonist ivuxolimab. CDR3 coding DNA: TGTGCCAGTAGTATGTCTCGCGGGTTCGAGATGGGTAATGAGCAGTTCTTC. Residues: CASSMSRGFEMGNEQFF.